These T cell receptor beta chains were read from a single sample in a study of CD8 T cells in Susac syndrome. A single record per CDR3 protein comes from TCRdb applying MiXCR to the immunoSEQ multiplex PCR reads. The table shows under 200,000 distinct CDR3 sequences, with 94% occurring only once. Sequencing used CD4+ T cells from PBMCs. The source is a human donor with Susac syndrome. Each CDR3 is given with its conserved first and last residue. D genes are given only for firm matches. Only some rows state a clone size, as once, few, many or a class for expanded clones.

TRBV5-1	once	TRBD1	TRBJ1-2	TGCGCCAGCAGCTTGGTGGACAGGGAATATGGCTACACCTTC	CASSLVDREYGYTF
TRBV7-2	.	.	TRBJ1-4	TGTGCCAGCAGCTTAGCGGGCCGGGGGTACGAAAAACTGTTTTTT	CASSLAGRGYEKLFF
TRBV20-1	.	TRBD2	TRBJ2-2	TGCAGTGCTACCCCCTCCGGGACTAGCGGGGGGGAATGGAACACCGGGGAGCTGTTTTTT	CSATPSGTSGGEWNTGELFF
TRBV21-1	.	.	TRBJ1-2	TGTGCCAGCTGGAAAGGGGGCTACACCTTC	CASWKGGYTF
TRBV7-2	.	.	TRBJ2-1	TGTGCCAGCAGCTTAGGCAGGGAGGCCTACAATGAGCAGTTCTTC	CASSLGREAYNEQFF
TRBV19	.	TRBD1	TRBJ1-5	TGTGCCAGTAGTACCAATCCCGGACAGGGACATCAGCCCCAGCATTTT	CASSTNPGQGHQPQHF
TRBV20-1	.	TRBD2	TRBJ2-2	TGCAGTGCTCCCTCACCTAGCGGGGGAGTCACCGGGGAGCTGTTTTTT	CSAPSPSGGVTGELFF
TRBV30	.	TRBD2	TRBJ2-1	TGTGCCTGGAGTGTAGGGACTAGCGGGGGTGGTGGTGAGCAGTTCTTC	CAWSVGTSGGGGEQFF
TRBV7-9	.	TRBD1	TRBJ2-3	TGTGCCAGCAGCCCAGGGACAGGGGGCAATTTCAGAGATACGCAGTATTTT	CASSPGTGGNFRDTQYF
TRBV9	few	.	TRBJ2-3	TGTGCCAGCAGCGTAGCTGGCCACACAGATACGCAGTATTTT	CASSVAGHTDTQYF
TRBV12-3/TRBV12-4	.	TRBD1	TRBJ1-1	TGTGCCAGCAGTACCAGACAGGGAAGGACTGAAGCTTTCTTT	CASSTRQGRTEAFF
TRBV7-9	.	TRBD1	TRBJ2-5	TGTGCCAGCAGCTTCTACAGGGGGCTTGGAGAGACCCAGTACTTC	CASSFYRGLGETQYF
TRBV25-1	.	TRBD1	TRBJ2-1	TGTGCCAGCAGTAGTGAGTCCCAACAGGGGATAAATGAGCAGTTCTTC	CASSSESQQGINEQFF
TRBV25-1	few	.	TRBJ2-7	TGTGCCAGCAGCCACCGCTCCTACGAGCAGTACTTC	CASSHRSYEQYF
TRBV2	.	.	TRBJ1-5	TGTGCCAGCAGTGGGGCCCTTGGTTCCAACAGCAATCAGCCCCAGCATTTT	CASSGALGSNSNQPQHF
TRBV5-1	.	TRBD1	TRBJ1-2	TGCGCCAGCAGCTTGGCGGGGGACAGGAGCAACTATGGCTACACCTTC	CASSLAGDRSNYGYTF
TRBV30	once	TRBD1	TRBJ1-5	TGTGCCTGGGGGGGGGACAGTAGCAATCAGCCCCAGCATTTT	CAWGGDSSNQPQHF
TRBV6-5	.	.	TRBJ1-2	TGTGCCAGCAGTTACCCTGGTGCCTCTAACTATGGCTACACCTTC	CASSYPGASNYGYTF
TRBV7-3	.	TRBD1	TRBJ2-1	TGTGCCAGCAGCTTAGGCAGGGGGATCTACAATGAGCAGTTCTTC	CASSLGRGIYNEQFF
TRBV4-2	.	.	TRBJ1-2	TGTGCCAGCAGCCAAAGATCCCCTGATGGCTACACCTTC	CASSQRSPDGYTF
TRBV19	.	TRBD1	TRBJ2-7	TGTGCCAGTAGTACAAGACAGGGGGCCATCTCCTACGAGCAGTACTTC	CASSTRQGAISYEQYF
TRBV29-1	.	TRBD1	TRBJ2-4	TGCAGCGTTGTGGGGACAGTAGCCAAAAACATTCAGTACTTC	CSVVGTVAKNIQYF
TRBV27	.	TRBD1	TRBJ1-2	TGTGCCAGCAGTTTATACCAGGGGGAAGGCTACACCTTC	CASSLYQGEGYTF
TRBV19	.	.	TRBJ1-5	TGTGCCAGTACCATCGGAGTGTTATCTAGCAATCAGCCCCAGCATTTT	CASTIGVLSSNQPQHF
TRBV27	.	.	TRBJ2-7	TGTGCCAGCAGTTTTCTTCCTCCTCAGAGGCTCGAGCAGTACTTC	CASSFLPPQRLEQYF
TRBV7-9	.	.	TRBJ2-7	TGTGCCAGCAGCTTTGGAGGCGCCTACGAGCAGTACTTC	CASSFGGAYEQYF
TRBV20-1	.	TRBD2	TRBJ2-5	TGCAGTGCTAAGAGGGGTAGCGGGGGTTCGGGGGAGACCCAGTACTTC	CSAKRGSGGSGETQYF
TRBV6-2/TRBV6-3	.	.	TRBJ1-1	TGTGCCAGCAGGCACACTGAAGCTTTCTTT	CASRHTEAFF
TRBV5-1	.	.	TRBJ2-1	TGCGCCAGCAGCTTGGAAGGGGCGCCCCTGAATGAGCAGTTCTTC	CASSLEGAPLNEQFF
TRBV27	.	.	TRBJ1-4	TGTGCCAGCAGTTTACTTGGGGCTAATGAAAAACTGTTTTTT	CASSLLGANEKLFF
TRBV4-2	.	TRBD1	TRBJ1-1	TGTGCCAGCAGCCAAGATGGGGACAGGGGATTCACTGAAGCTTTCTTT	CASSQDGDRGFTEAFF
TRBV3-1	.	.	TRBJ2-1	TGTGCCAGCAGCCTGCAGTACAATGAGCAGTTCTTC	CASSLQYNEQFF
TRBV29-1	.	.	TRBJ1-2	TGCAGCGTCACTCAGGGTTTCTATGGCTACACCTTC	CSVTQGFYGYTF
TRBV5-1	once	TRBD1	TRBJ2-3	TGCGCCAGCTGCCGGACAGGGGAGGGAACAGATACGCAGTATTTT	CASCRTGEGTDTQYF
TRBV7-3	.	.	TRBJ2-7	TGTGCCAGCAGCTTACGGGACGGCTACGAGCAGTACTTC	CASSLRDGYEQYF
TRBV6-1	.	TRBD1	TRBJ1-6	TGTGCCAGCAGTTCGGGACAGGGCGTTACCCTCCACTTT	CASSSGQGVTLHF
TRBV29-1	.	.	TRBJ2-3	TGCAGCGTGCCGAGAGGGGATACGCAGTATTTT	CSVPRGDTQYF
TRBV6-6	.	.	TRBJ1-1	TGTGCCAGCAGCCCGACCTTTGCGTCTGAAGCTTTCTTT	CASSPTFASEAFF
TRBV21-1	.	.	TRBJ2-5	TGTGCCAGCAGCATTTCTAGCGGGAAGACCCAGTACTTC	CASSISSGKTQYF
TRBV12-3/TRBV12-4	.	.	TRBJ2-5	TGTGCCAGCAGTCGAAGTACAGGCCGAGAGACCCAGTACTTC	CASSRSTGRETQYF
TRBV6-1	.	.	TRBJ2-7	TGTGCCAGCAGATCGCCAGGGGGTCGGGGGTCCTACGAGCAGTACTTC	CASRSPGGRGSYEQYF
TRBV20-1	once	.	TRBJ1-1	TGCAGTGCTAGGGAGGACGGGAACACTGAAGCTTTCTTT	CSAREDGNTEAFF
TRBV11-1	.	TRBD2	TRBJ2-1	TGTGCCAGCAGCTTAGCTCTAAGGGGACTAGCGGGGCCCTACTCCTACAATGAGCAGTTCTTC	CASSLALRGLAGPYSYNEQFF
TRBV5-1	.	TRBD1	TRBJ2-5	TGCGCCAGCAATCCTGGACAGGGGGAAGAGACCCAGTACTTC	CASNPGQGEETQYF
TRBV7-9	.	.	TRBJ2-3	TGTGCCAGCAGCTTATCGACAGACAGCTATTTT	CASSLSTDSYF
TRBV18	once	TRBD1	TRBJ1-1	TGTGCCAGCTCACCTAGCAGGGGGGGGAACACTGAAGCTTTCTTT	CASSPSRGGNTEAFF
TRBV12-3/TRBV12-4	.	.	TRBJ2-1	TGTGCCAGCACCAAAGGTTCAGGAATGCAGTTCTTC	CASTKGSGMQFF
TRBV7-9	.	.	TRBJ2-3	TGTGCCAGCAGATACTGGGGGCAGAGCACAGATACGCAGTATTTT	CASRYWGQSTDTQYF
TRBV2	.	.	TRBJ1-1	TGTGCCAGCCAATCCCAGGGAACTGAAGCTTTCTTT	CASQSQGTEAFF
TRBV2	.	.	TRBJ2-5	TGTGCCAGCAGTGGACTAACCCCAGAGACCCAGTACTTC	CASSGLTPETQYF
TRBV4-1	.	TRBD2	TRBJ2-5	TGCGCCAGCAGCCAACAGGCGGGGGGAGAGACCCAGTACTTC	CASSQQAGGETQYF
TRBV9	.	.	TRBJ2-5	TGTGCCAGCAGCGTAGCTGGAGGGGCTGGGGGAGAGACCCAGTACTTC	CASSVAGGAGGETQYF
TRBV30	.	TRBD1	TRBJ1-2	TGTGCCTGGAGTACGACAGGGAGCTATGGCTACACCTTC	CAWSTTGSYGYTF
TRBV7-2	.	.	TRBJ1-1	TGTGCCAGCAGCTTAAGGGGTCGGGGCACTGAAGCTTTCTTT	CASSLRGRGTEAFF